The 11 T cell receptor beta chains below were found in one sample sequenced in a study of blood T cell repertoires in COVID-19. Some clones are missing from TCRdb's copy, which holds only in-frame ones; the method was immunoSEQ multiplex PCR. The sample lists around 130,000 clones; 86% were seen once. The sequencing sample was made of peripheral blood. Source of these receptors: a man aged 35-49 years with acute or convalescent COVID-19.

The CDR3 sequence is CASSRNTNTGELFF. The CDR3 DNA reads as TGTGCCAGCAGCAGAAACACGAACACCGGGGAGCTGTTTTTT. The genes are TRBV4-2 and TRBJ2-2; D remains ambiguous. Trimming stripped 5 bases from V and 0 bases from J, with 7 bases between. Germline V CDR1 and CDR2: LGHNA, YNFKEQ. This CDR3 has 14 amino acids.

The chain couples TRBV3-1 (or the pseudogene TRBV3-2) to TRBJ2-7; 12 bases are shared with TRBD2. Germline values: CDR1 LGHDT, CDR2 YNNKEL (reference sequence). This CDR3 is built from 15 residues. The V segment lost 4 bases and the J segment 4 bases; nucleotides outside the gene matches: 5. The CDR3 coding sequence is TGTGCCAGCAGCCCCGGACTAGCGGGAATGTACGAGCAGTACTTC. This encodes CASSPGLAGMYEQYF.

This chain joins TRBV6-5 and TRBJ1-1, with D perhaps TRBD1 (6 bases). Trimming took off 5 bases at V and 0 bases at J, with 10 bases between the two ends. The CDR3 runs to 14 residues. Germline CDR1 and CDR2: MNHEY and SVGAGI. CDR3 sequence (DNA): TGTGCCAGCAGTCAACAGGGCCTGAACACTGAAGCTTTCTTT. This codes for CASSQQGLNTEAFF.

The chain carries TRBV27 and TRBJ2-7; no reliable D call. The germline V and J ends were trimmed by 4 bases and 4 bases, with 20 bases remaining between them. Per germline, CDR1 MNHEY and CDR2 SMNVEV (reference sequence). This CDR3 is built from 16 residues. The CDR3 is CASSSISLTFGYEQYF. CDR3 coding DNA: TGTGCCAGCAGTTCCATCTCTCTAACTTTTGGTTACGAGCAGTACTTC.

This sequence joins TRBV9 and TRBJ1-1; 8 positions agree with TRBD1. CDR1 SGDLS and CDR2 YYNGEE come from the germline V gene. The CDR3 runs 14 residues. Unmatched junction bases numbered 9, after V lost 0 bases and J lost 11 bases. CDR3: CASSVGGDRPRAFF. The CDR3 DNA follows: TGTGCCAGCAGCGTAGGTGGGGACAGGCCCAGGGCTTTCTTT.

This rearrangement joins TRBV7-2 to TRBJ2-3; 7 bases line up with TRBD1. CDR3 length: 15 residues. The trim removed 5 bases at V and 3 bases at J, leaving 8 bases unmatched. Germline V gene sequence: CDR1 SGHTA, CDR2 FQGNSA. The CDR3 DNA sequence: TGTGCCAGCAGCCCTTCGGGACAGTCAACAGATACGCAGTATTTT. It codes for CASSPSGQSTDTQYF.

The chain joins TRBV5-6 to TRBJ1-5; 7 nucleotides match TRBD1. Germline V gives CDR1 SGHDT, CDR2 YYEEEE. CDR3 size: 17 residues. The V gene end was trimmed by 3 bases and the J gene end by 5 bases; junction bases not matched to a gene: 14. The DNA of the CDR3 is TGTGCCAGCAGCTCCCTTTTGAGGGGGCAGAAAGATCAGCCCCAGCATTTT. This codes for CASSSLLRGQKDQPQHF.

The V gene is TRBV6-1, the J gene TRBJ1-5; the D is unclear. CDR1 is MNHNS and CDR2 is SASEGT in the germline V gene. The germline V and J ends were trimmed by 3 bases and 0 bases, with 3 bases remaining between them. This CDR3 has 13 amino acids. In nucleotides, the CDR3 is TGTGCCAGCAGTGATAATAGCAATCAGCCCCAGCATTTT. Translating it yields CASSDNSNQPQHF.

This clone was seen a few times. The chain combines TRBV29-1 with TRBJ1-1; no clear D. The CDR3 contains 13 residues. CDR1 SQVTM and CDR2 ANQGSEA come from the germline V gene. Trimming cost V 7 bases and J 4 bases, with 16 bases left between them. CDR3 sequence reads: CSAWARKVTEAFF. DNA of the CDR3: TGCAGCGCCTGGGCAAGGAAGGTCACTGAAGCTTTCTTT.

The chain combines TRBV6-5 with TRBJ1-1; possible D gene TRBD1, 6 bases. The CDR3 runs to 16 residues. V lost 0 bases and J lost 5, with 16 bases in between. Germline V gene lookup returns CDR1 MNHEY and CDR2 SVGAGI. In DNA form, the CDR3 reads TGTGCCAGCAGTTACTCCTTTAGGGCCCAGGGGACTGAAGCTTTCTTT. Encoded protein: CASSYSFRAQGTEAFF.

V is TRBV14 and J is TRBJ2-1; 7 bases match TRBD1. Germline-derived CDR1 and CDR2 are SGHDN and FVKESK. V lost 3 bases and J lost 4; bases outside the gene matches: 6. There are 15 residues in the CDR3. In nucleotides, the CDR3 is TGTGCCAGCAGCCAGCCGGGACAGCGATACAATGAGCAGTTCTTC. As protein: CASSQPGQRYNEQFF.